This section outlines one T cell receptor (beta chain) sequence together with its context. This sample is part of a study of T cell clones after liver transplantation. Looking at the study overall: Third-party-reactive TCRbeta sequences from pre-transplant mixed lymphocyte reactions served as antigen-independent comparators.

The CDR3 totals 14 residues. Trimming stripped 3 bases from V and 4 bases from J, with 10 bases between. Per germline, CDR1 SNHLY and CDR2 FYNNEI. Profiled with immunoSEQ multiplex PCR; TCRdb holds only in-frame clones, not every one. The sample gives roughly 62,000 clones, 70% of which show up once; 2.8% is in the top ten. The sequence was collected from a human patient who received a liver transplant. Some T cells may arise from the graft donor. The input for sequencing was CD4+ T cells from blood, taken at the roughly 15-month timepoint. The rearrangement uses TRBV2 and TRBJ2-1, with D maybe TRBD1 (6 bases). The CDR3 region has the DNA TGTGCCAGCAGTGAGAGGGGGTTGTACAATGAGCAGTTCTTC. It translates to CASSERGLYNEQFF.